The 4 T cell receptor beta chains presented below share a single source sample, sequenced in a study of CD8+CD57+ T cells in acquired aplastic anemia. Sequencing involved patients with CD8+CD57+ cell expansion previously shown by flow cytometry. Both TCR beta VDJ combination and CDR3 sequence profiling were carried out. Genomic DNA was the template for this profiling. A single record per CDR3 protein comes from TCRdb applying MiXCR to the reads. The sample consists of around 430,000 distinct CDR3 sequences, around 33% of them appearing once. The sample comprised sorted CD4+, CD8+, or CD8+CD57+ T cells (not recorded which) from PBMCs. Every receptor here comes from a human donor with aplastic anemia.

This clonotype has a handful of counts. CDR3 residues: CASSVKQRRNTIYF. CDR3 DNA sequence: TGTGCCAGCAGCGTTAAACAGAGGAGAAACACCATATATTTT. This chain links TRBV9 with TRBJ1-3, with D uncertain. The CDR3 extends over 14 amino acids. Germline-derived CDR1 and CDR2 are SGDLS and YYNGEE. V lost 2 bases and J 5 bases, leaving 11 bases between the germline ends.

The chain is built from TRBV3-1 and TRBJ1-3; D might be TRBD1 (6 bases). The CDR3 spans 13 residues. Trimming pared 3 bases from V and 4 bases from J, leaving 7 bases between. Germline V gene data show CDR1 as LGHDT and CDR2 as YNNKEL (reference sequence). CDR3 loop: CASSQQGGNTIYF. Here the CDR3 DNA reads TGTGCCAGCAGCCAGCAGGGGGGAAACACCATATATTTT.

A few counts support this clonotype. The J gene is TRBJ2-7, the V gene TRBV9, with D possibly called TRBD1 or TRBD2 (7 bases each). V was shortened by 1 base and J by 7 bases, with 18 bases between the two germline ends. In germline, CDR1 is SGDLS, CDR2 YYNGEE. The CDR3 extends over 15 amino acids. CDR3 region: CASSVSGQGGGEQYF. Here the CDR3 DNA reads TGTGCCAGCAGCGTATCAGGGCAGGGGGGAGGGGAGCAGTACTTC.

This clonotype was seen many times. This rearrangement joins TRBV7-8 to TRBJ1-2; no firm D call. Germline V gives CDR1 SGHVS, CDR2 FQNEAQ. V dropped 1 base and J dropped 5 bases, with 8 bases sitting between them. This CDR3 spans 13 amino acids. The CDR3 nucleotides read TGTGCCAGCAGCTTAGGGGCAGAATATGGCTACACCTTC. Translating gives CASSLGAEYGYTF. Supplemented by reference TRBV7-8 and TRBJ1-2, the full variable domain reads GAGVSQSPRYKVAKRGQDVALRCDPISGHVSLFWYQQALGQGPEFLTYFQNEAQLDKSGLPSDRFFAERPEGSVSTLKIQRTQQEDSAVYLCASSLGAEYGYTFGSGTRLTVV.